Presented here are 23 T cell receptor beta chains from one specimen sequenced in a study of cytomegalovirus exposure and HLA in healthy donors. The PCR used 60 Vbeta and 13 Jbeta primers. Method: immunoSEQ multiplex PCR; TCRdb's copy keeps in-frame clones and lacks some. The table includes approximately 140,000 clones, more than 60% detected once. The sample consisted of PBMCs. Source of these receptors: a woman aged 45 to 65 in good health and CMV-seropositive.

V usage is TRBV28 and J usage is TRBJ2-4; 10 bases line up with TRBD1. Germline lookup yields CDR1 MDHEN and CDR2 SYDVKM. This CDR3 region has 15 residues. The V and J ends lost 5 bases and 3 bases, in that order; junction bases with no gene match: 4. CDR3 bases: TGTGCCAGCAGTCGACAGGGGGCTGTCAAAAACATTCAGTACTTC. This encodes CASSRQGAVKNIQYF.

The chain is built from TRBV6-5 and TRBJ1-5; TRBD1 aligns across 7 bases. V was clipped by 6 bases and J by 1 base; unmatched bases: 6. The CDR3 has 15 residues. The V gene's germline CDR1 is MNHEY and CDR2 SVGAGI. The CDR3 sequence is CASRLTGVSNQPQHF. CDR3 nucleotide sequence: TGTGCCAGCAGGCTCACAGGGGTGAGCAATCAGCCCCAGCATTTT.

The chain has TRBV6-5 and TRBJ1-6, with TRBD1 as a possible D gene (5 bases). Germline-derived CDR1 and CDR2 are MNHEY and SVGAGI. The CDR3 length is 14 residues. V was clipped by 6 bases and J by 10 bases, with 16 bases between them. CDR3 sequence reads: CASRQELLGSPLHF. The CDR3 DNA sequence: TGTGCCAGCAGACAGGAACTGCTTGGATCACCCCTCCACTTT.

This chain's CDR3 is CASSQVDRGPDSPLHF. The CDR3 DNA reads TGTGCCAGCAGCCAGGTCGACAGGGGGCCCGATTCACCCCTCCACTTT. The V and J genes are TRBV4-2 and TRBJ1-6; 10 bases line up with TRBD1. The germline V gene encodes CDR1 LGHNA and CDR2 YNFKEQ. The V gene end was trimmed by 3 bases and the J gene end by 8 bases; junction bases not matched to a gene: 7. The CDR3 has 16 residues.

The rearrangement joins TRBV29-1 to TRBJ1-5; 7 nucleotides match TRBD1. V shed 4 bases, J shed 3 bases, and the junction held 9 bases outside the gene matches. Germline V gives CDR1 SQVTM, CDR2 ANQGSEA. The CDR3 spans 15 residues. The CDR3 here is CSVVTAGGFNQPQHF. As DNA, the CDR3 is TGCAGCGTTGTTACTGCAGGGGGATTCAATCAGCCCCAGCATTTT.

The chain uses TRBV19 and TRBJ1-1; 7 bases fit TRBD1. V lost 4 bases, J lost 3 bases, and 5 bases stayed unmatched. Germline values: CDR1 LNHDA, CDR2 SQIVND (reference sequence). CDR3 length equals 14 residues. CDR3 DNA sequence: TGTGCCAGTAGTAAGGGGGCAGGAGACACTGAAGCTTTCTTT. It encodes CASSKGAGDTEAFF.

This chain links TRBV15 with TRBJ1-6, with D possibly being TRBD1 (6 bases). Germline-derived CDR1 and CDR2 are LNHNV and YYDKDF (reference sequence). Between the trimmed V and J ends, which lost 0 bases and 9 bases, there was a span of 9 bases. The CDR3 extends over 14 amino acids. CDR3 sequence (DNA): TGTGCCACCAGCAGAGAGGGGGCCGCTTCACCCCTCCACTTT. As protein: CATSREGAASPLHF.

The CDR3 region has the DNA TGTGCCAGCAGCCGAGGGGGTGGGTCGGCACTCGCTAACTATGGCTACACCTTC. Encoded protein: CASSRGGGSALANYGYTF. V is TRBV5-6 and J is TRBJ1-2, with a possible D match to TRBD1 (6 bases). Per germline, CDR1 SGHDT and CDR2 YYEEEE. The length of the CDR3 is 18 residues. The V end was cut by 4 bases, the J end by 0 bases, with 22 bases between.

This clone has a single count. The rearrangement links TRBV30 to TRBJ1-1; D perhaps matches TRBD1 (6 bases). CDR3 length equals 13 residues. Germline CDR1 is GTSNPN and CDR2 is SVGIG (reference sequence). Trimming shortened V by 1 base and J by 1 base, and 7 bases separated the two germline ends. This CDR3 reads CAWSGQENTEAFF. CDR3 in DNA: TGTGCCTGGAGTGGACAGGAGAACACTGAAGCTTTCTTT.

The V gene is TRBV5-1, the J gene TRBJ1-2; 9 bases are shared with TRBD1. The germline gives CDR1 SGHRS, CDR2 YFSETQ. V was clipped by 3 bases and J by 8 bases; unmatched bases: 5. The CDR3 runs to 13 residues. CDR3 DNA sequence: TGCGCCAGCAGCTGGGGACAGGGTAACGGCTACACCTTC. Translating gives CASSWGQGNGYTF. Filled out from reference TRBV5-1 and TRBJ1-2, the complete variable domain reads KAGVTQTPRYLIKTRGQQVTLSCSPISGHRSVSWYQQTPGQGLQFLFEYFSETQRNKGNFPGRFSGRQFSNSRSEMNVSTLELGDSALYLCASSWGQGNGYTFGSGTRLTVV.

This clone was seen only a few times. The rearrangement joins TRBV28 to TRBJ1-3, with D perhaps TRBD1 (5 bases). The CDR3 covers 17 residues. Germline CDR1 MDHEN, CDR2 SYDVKM. V dropped 6 bases and J dropped 0 bases, with 18 bases sitting between them. CDR3 amino acids: CASSHRTGPRSGNTIYF. CDR3 in DNA: TGTGCCAGCAGCCACCGTACAGGTCCGCGCTCTGGAAACACCATATATTTT.

The rearrangement joins TRBV5-8 to TRBJ2-2, with a possible D match to TRBD1 (5 bases). The length of the CDR3 is 14 residues. Germline lookup yields CDR1 SGHTS and CDR2 YDEGEE. V lost 1 base and J 4 bases, leaving 8 bases between the germline ends. The CDR3: CASSLNRPTGELFF. The CDR3 DNA follows: TGTGCCAGCAGCTTGAACAGGCCCACCGGGGAGCTGTTTTTT.

The chain carries TRBV10-3 and TRBJ1-5; 9 bases are shared with TRBD1. Germline values: CDR1 ENHRY, CDR2 SYGVKD. Trimming at V came to 5 bases and at J to 1 base, leaving 3 bases not matched to a gene. The CDR3 length is 15 residues. The CDR3 is CAISPQGASNQPQHF. CDR3 in DNA: TGTGCCATCAGTCCACAGGGGGCCAGCAATCAGCCCCAGCATTTT.

The gene calls are TRBV6-5 and TRBJ1-4, with a weak D call TRBD1 (6 bases). The CDR3 covers 13 residues. V was trimmed by 5 bases and J by 6 bases, leaving 10 bases between them. Germline V gives CDR1 MNHEY, CDR2 SVGAGI. The CDR3 is CASSRDIDEKLFF. The CDR3 coding sequence is TGTGCCAGCAGTCGGGACATAGATGAAAAACTGTTTTTT.

For this clone: The same CDR3 also results from other DNA sequences found in this sample. The gene calls are TRBV28 and TRBJ1-1; D gene unclear. The V gene lost 3 bases and the J gene lost 1 base, with 6 bases spanning the gap. CDR1 MDHEN and CDR2 SYDVKM come from the germline V gene. This CDR3 has 13 amino acids. The CDR3 DNA sequence: TGTGCCAGCAGTTTCCGGGAGAACACTGAAGCTTTCTTT. Its translation: CASSFRENTEAFF.

This sequence joins TRBV15 and TRBJ1-6, with 9 bases lining up with TRBD1. CDR3 length: 16 residues. CDR1 is LNHNV and CDR2 is YYDKDF in the germline V gene (reference sequence). Trimming at V came to 2 bases and at J to 6 bases, leaving 5 bases not matched to a gene. In DNA, the CDR3 is TGTGCCACCAGCAGATCCGGACAGGGGATTAATTCACCCCTCCACTTT. Protein product: CATSRSGQGINSPLHF.

This sequence joins TRBV19 and TRBJ2-6; D not resolved. V was trimmed by 9 bases and J by 0 bases, leaving 12 bases between them. The CDR3 has 15 residues. CDR1 and CDR2 from the germline V gene are LNHDA and SQIVND (reference sequence). The CDR3 region is CASLSGSSGANVLTF. DNA of the CDR3: TGTGCCAGCCTGTCAGGAAGCTCTGGGGCCAACGTCCTGACTTTC. Filled out from reference TRBV19 and TRBJ2-6, the complete variable domain reads DGGITQSPKYLFRKEGQNVTLSCEQNLNHDAMYWYRQDPGQGLRLIYYSQIVNDFQKGDIAEGYSVSREKKESFPLTVTSAQKNPTAFYLCASLSGSSGANVLTFGAGSRLTVL.

The gene calls are TRBV27 and TRBJ2-7, with 7 bases lining up with TRBD1. With 6 bases clipped from V and 0 bases from J, the junction kept 2 bases outside the gene matches. Germline CDR1 reads MNHEY; CDR2 reads SMNVEV (reference sequence). The CDR3 runs to 13 residues. The CDR3 DNA sequence: TGTGCCAGCAGGGGGACAGTCTCCTACGAGCAGTACTTC. This encodes CASRGTVSYEQYF.

The V and J genes are TRBV28 and TRBJ1-1; TRBD1 matches 9 bases. CDR3 length: 19 amino acids. With V trimmed by 5 bases and J by 0 bases, 16 bases remained unmatched. The germline gives CDR1 MDHEN, CDR2 SYDVKM. The CDR3 bases are TGTGCCAGCAGTGATCCGACAGGGGGAGCACTCCCGGTGAACACTGAAGCTTTCTTT. Its translation: CASSDPTGGALPVNTEAFF.

The rearrangement uses TRBV28 and TRBJ2-7, with D hard to call. Germline V gene lookup returns CDR1 MDHEN and CDR2 SYDVKM. The length of the CDR3 is 12 residues. The germline V and J ends were trimmed by 7 bases and 5 bases, with 12 bases remaining between them. The CDR3 loop is CASNIRRHEQYF. The CDR3 nucleotides are TGTGCCAGCAACATCCGGAGACACGAGCAGTACTTC.

This clone was found a few times. In DNA, the CDR3 is TGTGCCAGCAGCTTAGCTACAGGGAGTATTTCCTACGAGCAGTACTTC. Its protein product is CASSLATGSISYEQYF. The V and J genes are TRBV7-9 and TRBJ2-7; D might be TRBD1 (6 bases). V gave up 0 bases and J gave up 1 base, with 13 bases separating them. Per the germline V gene, CDR1 is SEHNR and CDR2 is FQNEAQ (reference sequence). This CDR3 contains 16 residues.

V gene TRBV6-1 combines with J gene TRBJ2-7; TRBD2 matches at 8 bases. J lost 2 bases, V lost 8 bases, and 5 bases had no gene match. The CDR3 runs 13 residues. Germline CDR1 reads MNHNS; CDR2 reads SASEGT. The CDR3 is CASWGLDAYEQYF. Here the CDR3 DNA reads TGTGCCAGCTGGGGACTAGACGCCTACGAGCAGTACTTC.

This clone was observed a handful of times. This rearrangement joins TRBV5-6 to TRBJ2-3, with D unresolved. The CDR3 totals 14 residues. Germline CDR1 and CDR2: SGHDT and YYEEEE. V lost 0 bases and J 0 bases, leaving 5 bases between the germline ends. The CDR3, as DNA: TGTGCCAGCAGCTTGGGTCAGAGCACAGATACGCAGTATTTT. It encodes CASSLGQSTDTQYF.